This passage covers 21 T cell receptor beta chains from one sample sequenced in a study of PD-L1 blockade in urothelial cancer. The time point is: pretreatment peripheral blood. Repertoires were generated with immunoSEQ multiplex PCR, while TCRdb's copy carries only in-frame clones and drops some. The sample lists approximately 47,000 clones, around 83% seen once, with roughly 1.7% in the top ten. Sequences were derived from PBMCs, sampled around atezolizumab (anti-PD-L1) treatment. These receptors were taken from a man aged 50 or older with urothelial cancer.

This chain connects TRBV5-1 to TRBJ1-5; 11 positions agree with TRBD1. Germline loops: CDR1 SGHRS, CDR2 YFSETQ. This CDR3 has 15 amino acids. With V trimmed by 3 bases and J by 6 bases, 5 bases remained unmatched. The CDR3 loop is CASSSGTGGGQPQHF. The CDR3 DNA is TGCGCCAGCAGCTCCGGGACAGGGGGAGGTCAGCCCCAGCATTTT. The full variable domain, in which reference TRBV5-1 and TRBJ1-5 provide the parts outside the CDR3, is KAGVTQTPRYLIKTRGQQVTLSCSPISGHRSVSWYQQTPGQGLQFLFEYFSETQRNKGNFPGRFSGRQFSNSRSEMNVSTLELGDSALYLCASSSGTGGGQPQHFGDGTRLSIL.

The V and J genes are TRBV5-4 and TRBJ2-4, with 7 bases matching TRBD2. Germline CDR1 SGHNT, CDR2 YYREEE (reference sequence). The CDR3 spans 18 residues. Germline trimming cut 0 bases from V and 1 base from J; bases unmatched to any gene: 10. The CDR3 DNA reads TGTGCCAGCAGCTTGGCCACGGGGACTACTCTGGCCAAAAACATTCAGTACTTC. Protein sequence: CASSLATGTTLAKNIQYF.

The rearrangement joins TRBV7-2 to TRBJ2-3, with 11 nucleotides matching TRBD2. Losses at the gene ends were 1 base for V and 2 bases for J; bases not matched to a gene: 2. Per the germline V gene, CDR1 is SGHTA and CDR2 is FQGNSA. This CDR3 spans 16 amino acids. The CDR3, as DNA: TGTGCCAGCAGCTTAGGGGGACTAGCGGCCACAGATACGCAGTATTTT. Its protein is CASSLGGLAATDTQYF.

The V and J genes are TRBV9 and TRBJ2-7; D gene ambiguous. V gave up 0 bases and J gave up 2 bases, with 12 bases separating them. From germline, CDR1 is SGDLS and CDR2 YYNGEE. The CDR3 length is 15 residues. The DNA of the CDR3 is TGTGCCAGCAGCGTAGCGCCTAGTCAGCCCTACGAGCAGTACTTC. This sequence encodes CASSVAPSQPYEQYF.

This chain uses TRBV7-2 with TRBJ2-2; D possibly corresponds to TRBD1 (6 bases). Per the germline V gene, CDR1 is SGHTA and CDR2 is FQGNSA. The CDR3 is 14 residues long. V was clipped by 4 bases and J by 1 base, with 7 bases between them. The CDR3 sequence: CASSSQGNTGELFF. For the CDR3, the DNA is TGTGCCAGCAGCTCACAGGGGAACACCGGGGAGCTGTTTTTT.

This chain links TRBV11-3 with TRBJ2-1; 9 bases agree with TRBD2. CDR1 and CDR2 (germline): SGHNT, YENEEA. The CDR3 spans 13 residues. V shed 5 bases and J 8 bases; nucleotides not matched to a gene: 4. The DNA for the CDR3 is TGTGCCAGCAGCACTCGGACTAGCGATGAGCAGTTCTTC. Translation: CASSTRTSDEQFF.

V and J are TRBV10-1 and TRBJ2-2; 8 nucleotides align to TRBD1. Looked up from germline, CDR1 is WNHNN and CDR2 is SYGVQD (reference sequence). This CDR3 has 17 residues. The V and J ends lost 10 bases and 2 bases, in that order; junction bases with no gene match: 15. CDR3 sequence (DNA): TGCGCCACTGCGAAGGGACAGGTCTTTTCTAACACCGGGGAGCTGTTTTTT. The encoded protein is CATAKGQVFSNTGELFF.

The CDR3 DNA reads as TGTGCCAGCAGCTTAGGGACTAGCGGGCGCAATGAGCAGTTCTTC. The encoded protein is CASSLGTSGRNEQFF. This chain uses TRBV7-6 with TRBJ2-1; 11 bases map to TRBD2. The CDR3 is 15 residues long. The germline V gene encodes CDR1 SGHVS and CDR2 FNYEAQ. With 1 base clipped from V and 6 bases from J, the junction kept 2 bases outside the gene matches.

The genes are TRBV5-1 and TRBJ2-2, with D tentatively TRBD1 (5 bases). Per the germline V gene, CDR1 is SGHRS and CDR2 is YFSETQ. The length of the CDR3 is 15 residues. Trimming left V 0 bases short and J 3 bases short, with 9 bases between. CDR3 amino acids: CASSLVGADTGELFF. The CDR3 nucleotides read TGCGCCAGCAGCTTGGTAGGGGCGGACACCGGGGAGCTGTTTTTT.

V gene TRBV7-2 combines with J gene TRBJ1-2; 10 bases are a match to TRBD1. The CDR3 length is 15 residues. Germline V CDR1 and CDR2: SGHTA, FQGNSA. J lost 4 bases, V lost 4 bases, and 6 bases had no gene match. The DNA of the CDR3 is TGTGCCAGCAGCTCAGACAGGGGGCGCCCCTATGGCTACACCTTC. Amino acid sequence: CASSSDRGRPYGYTF.

The chain combines TRBV7-3 with TRBJ2-1, with 12 bases fitting TRBD2. There are 13 residues in the CDR3. The J segment lost 14 bases and the V segment lost 3 bases, leaving 5 bases of the junction unmatched. Germline values: CDR1 SGHTA, CDR2 FQGTGA. CDR3 DNA: TGTGCCAGCAGCTTGACTAGCGGGAGAGTGAAGTTCTTC. Translating gives CASSLTSGRVKFF.

The chain uses TRBV5-4 and TRBJ2-3; 9 bases are a match to TRBD1. The CDR3 has 15 residues. Germline lookup yields CDR1 SGHNT and CDR2 YYREEE (reference sequence). V dropped 4 bases and J dropped 6; count of bases not matched to a gene: 9. CDR3 amino acids: CASSVPGQGLDTQYF. The CDR3 nucleotides read TGTGCCAGCAGCGTTCCGGGACAGGGCCTGGATACGCAGTATTTT.

This clone showed up just once. CDR3 loop: CASSDGDFYNEQFF. CDR3 bases: TGTGCCAGCAGTGATGGGGACTTCTACAATGAGCAGTTCTTC. The chain carries TRBV6-1 and TRBJ2-1; D may be TRBD2 (6 bases). CDR3 length: 14 amino acids. Germline loops: CDR1 MNHNS, CDR2 SASEGT. V lost 3 bases and J lost 3, with 9 bases in between.

The chain combines TRBV4-2 with TRBJ1-4; possibly TRBD1 for D (6 bases). Germline lookup yields CDR1 LGHNA and CDR2 YNFKEQ. Trimming cost V 1 base and J 3 bases, with 12 bases left between them. The CDR3 is made up of 16 amino acids. CDR3 DNA: TGTGCCAGCAGCCAAGCGGGGTCAGGGGCTAATGAAAAACTGTTTTTT. It yields the protein CASSQAGSGANEKLFF.

This sequence joins TRBV5-6 and TRBJ1-3, with D hard to call. Trimming took off 4 bases at V and 2 bases at J, with 4 bases between the two ends. Germline V CDR1 and CDR2: SGHDT, YYEEEE. This CDR3 has 12 residues. The CDR3 bases are TGTGCCAGCAGCGCAGCTGGAAACACCATATATTTT. This codes for CASSAAGNTIYF.

The chain has TRBV6-4 and TRBJ2-1, with D possibly being TRBD1 (7 bases). The CDR3 spans 14 residues. V lost 0 bases and J 7 bases, leaving 10 bases between the germline ends. The germline V gene encodes CDR1 MRHNA and CDR2 SNTAGT. CDR3 in amino acids: CASSDSAGGNEQFF. Written as DNA, the CDR3 is TGTGCCAGCAGTGACTCGGCAGGGGGGAATGAGCAGTTCTTC.

The chain uses TRBV14 and TRBJ1-5; D unresolved. V lost 4 bases and J lost 4, with 11 bases in between. Per germline, CDR1 SGHDN and CDR2 FVKESK. The CDR3 extends over 14 amino acids. The CDR3 protein is CASSPSGVNQPQHF. Here the CDR3 DNA reads TGTGCCAGCAGCCCAAGCGGGGTAAATCAGCCCCAGCATTTT.

The genes are TRBV7-9 and TRBJ2-3; weak D call: TRBD2 (5 bases). Germline V gives CDR1 SEHNR, CDR2 FQNEAQ (reference sequence). V was cut by 2 bases and J by 0 bases, with 6 bases left in between. CDR3 length: 14 amino acids. The CDR3 sequence: CASSLRGSTDTQYF. Here the CDR3 DNA reads TGTGCCAGCAGCTTAAGAGGGAGCACAGATACGCAGTATTTT.

This clone has just a few counts. This chain uses TRBV5-6 with TRBJ1-2; D is unresolved. CDR1 is SGHDT and CDR2 is YYEEEE in the germline V gene. The CDR3 length is 15 residues. V lost 4 bases to trimming and J lost 0 bases, with 13 bases between them. The CDR3, as DNA: TGTGCCAGCAGCCCCGTGGGCGACACTAACTATGGCTACACCTTC. This encodes CASSPVGDTNYGYTF.

The V and J genes are TRBV6-5 and TRBJ2-2; D is perhaps TRBD1 (6 bases). This CDR3 is 15 amino acids long. V lost 6 bases and J 4 bases, leaving 15 bases between the germline ends. CDR1 MNHEY and CDR2 SVGAGI come from the germline V gene. CDR3 in amino acids: CASSPGATITGELFF. The CDR3, as DNA: TGTGCCAGCAGCCCAGGGGCCACGATCACCGGGGAGCTGTTTTTT.

The rearrangement uses TRBV10-3 and TRBJ2-1; 7 positions agree with TRBD1. This CDR3 comprises 14 residues. V was pared by 3 bases and J by 7 bases, with 6 bases of the junction left unmatched. Germline lookup yields CDR1 ENHRY and CDR2 SYGVKD. The CDR3 DNA is TGTGCCATCAGTGACGCGACAGGGTCGAATGAGCAGTTCTTC. This codes for CAISDATGSNEQFF.